This entry describes one TCR beta chain. The data derive from a study of blood T cell repertoires in COVID-19. TCRdb keeps only in-frame clones here, not all; method: immunoSEQ multiplex PCR. The profile covers hundreds of thousands of clones, with 80% to 85% appearing a single time and less than 5.5% taken by the ten largest. Germline-derived CDR1 and CDR2 are SGHRS and YFSETQ. The CDR3 runs 14 residues. V was shortened by 2 bases and J by 0 bases, with 8 bases between the two germline ends. The sample consisted of PBMCs or T cells enriched from blood (not recorded which). This receptor was identified in a man aged 40-49 years who had been exposed to COVID-19. The chain couples TRBV5-1 to TRBJ1-1; D unresolved. Here the CDR3 DNA reads TGCGCCAGCAGCTTAGGCGGATTGAACACTGAAGCTTTCTTT. Translated: CASSLGGLNTEAFF.